The present T cell receptor (beta chain) was sequenced within a study of blood T cell repertoires in COVID-19. For the study at large: Donors in the United States, Italy and Spain gave samples during acute or convalescent COVID-19.

Some clones are missing from TCRdb's copy, which holds only in-frame ones; the method was immunoSEQ multiplex PCR. In the table there are 100,000 to 150,000 clones, about nine tenths of which are singletons. The CDR3 covers 11 residues. The V end lost 2 bases, the J end lost 6 bases, and 4 bases lay between the germline ends. The germline CDR1 and CDR2 sequences are SGHTA and FQGNSA. The sample consisted of peripheral blood. The clonotype originates from a human donor in a cohort sampled during active COVID-19. The chain links TRBV7-2 to TRBJ1-1, with no clear D. Here the CDR3 DNA reads TGTGCCAGCAGCTTACAATCTGAAGCTTTCTTT. Translating gives CASSLQSEAFF.